The 30 T cell receptor beta chains below were found in one sample sequenced in a study of T cell responses to AZD1222 COVID-19 vaccine. TCRdb keeps only in-frame clones here, not all; method: immunoSEQ multiplex PCR. This table holds some 120,000 clones, about nine tenths found once. This specimen consisted of peripheral blood, obtained on day 0 of MenACWY control vaccination. The receptors originated from an adult in good health.

The chain couples TRBV9 to TRBJ2-7; a possible D gene is TRBD2 (6 bases). V dropped 2 bases and J dropped 0 bases, with 9 bases sitting between them. Germline loops: CDR1 SGDLS, CDR2 YYNGEE. There are 14 residues in the CDR3. The chain's CDR3 is CASSVGGNSYEQYF. DNA of the CDR3: TGTGCCAGCAGCGTGGGCGGGAACTCCTACGAGCAGTACTTC.

This chain connects TRBV28 to TRBJ1-2, with TRBD1 as a possible D gene (6 bases). Trimming took 2 bases from V and 2 from J, leaving 18 bases between them. The CDR3 sequence is 17 residues long. CDR1 and CDR2 from the germline V gene are MDHEN and SYDVKM. CDR3 bases: TGTGCCAGCAGTTTAGGGGGGGGGCAAGGCCCGAACTATGGCTACACCTTC. It is translated as CASSLGGGQGPNYGYTF.

For the CDR3, the DNA is TGCGCCAGCAGTCCGAGACTAGCGGAGGGGTTAGTAACCCAGTACTTC. Translated, it gives CASSPRLAEGLVTQYF. This chain connects TRBV4-1 to TRBJ2-5; 9 bases align to TRBD2. J lost 8 bases, V lost 6 bases, and 16 bases had no gene match. This CDR3 comprises 16 residues. Germline CDR1 and CDR2: MGHRA and YSYEKL.

The chain combines TRBV2 with TRBJ2-1; the D gene is possibly TRBD2 (6 bases). The germline V gene encodes CDR1 SNHLY and CDR2 FYNNEI. The CDR3 length is 15 residues. V lost 1 base, J lost 2 bases, and 9 bases lay in between. In DNA, the CDR3 is TGTGCCAGCAGTGAAGGGTTAGCGGCCTACAATGAGCAGTTCTTC. Its protein product is CASSEGLAAYNEQFF.

This sequence joins TRBV24-1 and TRBJ2-5; the D is unclear. The germline V and J ends were trimmed by 1 base and 0 bases, with 5 bases remaining between them. The CDR3 extends over 14 amino acids. Germline V gene data show CDR1 as KGHDR and CDR2 as SFDVKD. The CDR3 loop is CATSDFPNQETQYF. In DNA form, the CDR3 reads TGTGCCACCAGTGATTTTCCTAACCAAGAGACCCAGTACTTC.

The chain uses TRBV3-1 (or the pseudogene TRBV3-2) and TRBJ2-7, with 16 bases aligning to TRBD2. V trimming: 6 bases; J trimming: 7 bases; junction bases outside the gene matches: 9. Germline CDR1 reads LGHDT; CDR2 reads YNNKEL (reference sequence). This CDR3 contains 16 residues. CDR3 amino acids: CASSGTSGRARWEQYF. The CDR3 region has the DNA TGTGCCAGCAGTGGGACTAGCGGGAGGGCCAGGTGGGAGCAGTACTTC.

This clone was picked up one time. The chain has TRBV6-5 and TRBJ2-1, with TRBD2 as a possible D gene (6 bases). CDR1 is MNHEY, CDR2 SVGAGI, per germline. V lost 4 bases and J lost 9, with 13 bases in between. The CDR3 covers 13 residues. CDR3 bases: TGTGCCAGCAGTTCCTTACTAGCTTCTGAGCAGTTCTTC. This translates into CASSSLLASEQFF.

The CDR3 bases are TGCGCCAGCAGCCAAGATCCAGTAGCGGGGCAGGGGAACTCCTACGAGCAGTACTTC. This codes for CASSQDPVAGQGNSYEQYF. The chain combines TRBV4-1 with TRBJ2-7; 8 bases are shared with TRBD2. The CDR3 spans 19 residues. Germline lookup yields CDR1 MGHRA and CDR2 YSYEKL. With 0 bases clipped from V and 0 bases from J, the junction kept 13 bases outside the gene matches.

For this clone: An end of the junction does not agree with germline; a read error may underlie this. Here the CDR3 reads CAWTRSLHYGYTF. The DNA of the CDR3 is TGTGCCTGGACCCGATCTCTACACTACGGCTACACCTTC. This chain joins TRBV30 and TRBJ1-2; D gene unclear. Germline V gives CDR1 GTSNPN, CDR2 SVGIG (reference sequence). This CDR3 contains 13 residues.

The chain joins TRBV18 to TRBJ2-2; 8 bases map to TRBD2. Germline lookup yields CDR1 KGHSH and CDR2 LQKENI. This CDR3 spans 14 amino acids. V gave up 3 bases and J gave up 5 bases; unmatched junction bases: 2. The CDR3, as DNA: TGTGCCAGCTCACCGGTAGCGGGGACCGGGGAGCTGTTTTTT. This gives the protein CASSPVAGTGELFF.

The table lists this clone with a count of one. This chain links TRBV19 with TRBJ2-2; no definite D call. The germline V gene encodes CDR1 LNHDA and CDR2 SQIVND (reference sequence). The CDR3 is 11 residues long. Trimming shortened V by 4 bases and J by 8 bases, and 5 bases separated the two germline ends. The CDR3 loop is CASSNLGELFF. CDR3 coding DNA: TGTGCCAGTAGTAATCTTGGGGAGCTGTTTTTT.

In this sample, this clone turned up a few times. The gene calls are TRBV29-1 and TRBJ1-1; D remains unclear. This CDR3 is 13 amino acids long. Looked up from germline, CDR1 is SQVTM and CDR2 is ANQGSEA. The V gene lost 8 bases and the J gene lost 9 bases, with 22 bases spanning the gap. CDR3 DNA: TGCAGCAGTCTGACTCGTCTGAGCAACCAAGCTTTCTTT. Amino acids: CSSLTRLSNQAFF.

This chain links TRBV5-5 with TRBJ2-7; TRBD2 is a possible D gene (5 bases). V was clipped by 4 bases and J by 1 base, with 12 bases between them. The CDR3 is made up of 14 amino acids. In germline, CDR1 is SGHKS, CDR2 YYEKEE (reference sequence). The CDR3 nucleotides are TGTGCCAGCAGCACCGAGCTAGCTTCCTACGAGCAGTACTTC. The encoded protein is CASSTELASYEQYF.

The chain couples TRBV29-1 to TRBJ1-2; D is unresolved. The ends were cut back, 6 bases at V and 5 bases at J, with 16 bases in the middle. The CDR3 extends over 13 amino acids. Germline V gives CDR1 SQVTM, CDR2 ANQGSEA. CDR3 DNA sequence: TGCAGCGTCTCCGGGCCCCTGGGGTATGGCTACACCTTC. Translating it yields CSVSGPLGYGYTF.

V and J are TRBV2 and TRBJ1-2; tentative D call: TRBD1 (6 bases). V was shortened by 6 bases and J by 6 bases, with 11 bases between the two germline ends. The CDR3 is made up of 12 amino acids. The germline V gene encodes CDR1 SNHLY and CDR2 FYNNEI. For the CDR3, the DNA is TGTGCCAGCAGCGCGCAGGGGAATGGCTACACCTTC. It is translated as CASSAQGNGYTF.

This clone was detected a few times. The chain carries TRBV13 and TRBJ2-7; TRBD1 agrees at 8 bases. In germline, CDR1 is PRHDT, CDR2 FYEKMQ (reference sequence). The CDR3 consists of 15 residues. Trimming took 4 bases from V and 3 from J; bases not matched to a gene: 8. The CDR3: CASSSRRQGNYEQYF. The CDR3 DNA follows: TGTGCCAGCAGCTCTAGACGACAGGGGAACTACGAGCAGTACTTC.

The V and J genes are TRBV4-1 and TRBJ1-1, with D maybe TRBD1 (5 bases). The CDR3 is 14 amino acids. V dropped 0 bases and J dropped 5 bases, with 10 bases sitting between them. Germline CDR1 is MGHRA and CDR2 is YSYEKL. CDR3: CASSQEWGETEAFF. DNA for the CDR3: TGCGCCAGCAGCCAAGAATGGGGGGAGACTGAAGCTTTCTTT.

The rearrangement links TRBV5-6 to TRBJ1-1; D uncertain. Germline CDR1 is SGHDT and CDR2 is YYEEEE. The CDR3 totals 14 residues. V was cut by 4 bases and J by 4 bases, with 14 bases left in between. CDR3 loop: CASSRGFMTTEAFF. The CDR3, as DNA: TGTGCCAGCAGCCGAGGGTTTATGACCACTGAAGCTTTCTTT.

This chain uses TRBV18 with TRBJ1-2; TRBD1 matches at 7 bases. CDR1 is KGHSH and CDR2 is LQKENI in the germline V gene. J was trimmed by 1 base and V by 6 bases; bases with no gene match: 8. The CDR3 runs to 15 residues. The CDR3 DNA is TGTGCCAGCTCCGCCGGGACAGTGAGTAACTATGGCTACACCTTC. Translating it yields CASSAGTVSNYGYTF.

The chain combines TRBV4-1 with TRBJ1-4; the D is unclear. Trimming left V 1 base short and J 5 bases short, with 5 bases between. CDR3 length: 13 residues. Germline V CDR1 and CDR2: MGHRA, YSYEKL. CDR3 sequence reads: CASSQVLNEKLFF. For the CDR3, the DNA is TGCGCCAGCAGCCAAGTTTTGAATGAAAAACTGTTTTTT.

The chain carries TRBV7-8 and TRBJ2-7; D is undetermined. The CDR3 is 14 residues long. CDR1 is SGHVS, CDR2 FQNEAQ, per germline. Trimming cost V 5 bases and J 3 bases, with 14 bases left between them. CDR3 in amino acids: CASSTGLSHYEQYF. As DNA, the CDR3 is TGTGCCAGCAGCACCGGTTTGAGCCACTACGAGCAGTACTTC.

The chain employs TRBV12-3 or TRBV12-4 and TRBJ2-7, with 10 nucleotides matching TRBD2. V was pared by 5 bases and J by 6 bases, with 4 bases of the junction left unmatched. The CDR3 has 13 residues. The CDR3 is CASSSGRGPEQYF. CDR3 DNA: TGTGCCAGCAGTAGCGGGAGGGGCCCCGAGCAGTACTTC.

This chain uses TRBV6-5 with TRBJ2-1; 7 nucleotides align to TRBD2. CDR1 MNHEY and CDR2 SVGAGI come from the germline V gene. The CDR3 spans 14 residues. V gave up 6 bases and J gave up 7 bases; unmatched junction bases: 9. The CDR3 region has the DNA TGTGCCAGCAGGAGTGTAGCGGGCTGGAATGAGCAGTTCTTC. Amino acid sequence: CASRSVAGWNEQFF.

The chain uses TRBV5-5 and TRBJ2-3; 12 bases are a match to TRBD1. In germline, CDR1 is SGHKS, CDR2 YYEKEE (reference sequence). V gave up 4 bases and J gave up 5 bases; unmatched junction bases: 8. The CDR3 spans 16 residues. The CDR3 sequence: CASSLQGQGAGDTQYF. The CDR3 DNA sequence: TGTGCCAGCAGCCTCCAGGGACAGGGGGCAGGAGATACGCAGTATTTT.

V gene TRBV12-3 or TRBV12-4 combines with J gene TRBJ1-2; D ambiguous. Trimming took 3 bases from V and 2 from J, leaving 7 bases between them. This CDR3 is 13 amino acids long. The CDR3 spells CASSFRGNYGYTF. The DNA for the CDR3 is TGTGCCAGCAGTTTCCGTGGGAACTATGGCTACACCTTC.

This chain uses TRBV11-2 with TRBJ1-3; D not certain. V lost 3 bases and J lost 3, with 9 bases in between. The CDR3 spans 14 residues. Germline V gene data show CDR1 as SGHAT and CDR2 as FQNNGV. CDR3 sequence (DNA): TGTGCCAGCAGCTTTAATACAGTTGGAAACACCATATATTTT. The encoded protein is CASSFNTVGNTIYF.

J is TRBJ1-6 and V is TRBV12-3 or TRBV12-4, with D unclear. The CDR3 is made up of 13 amino acids. V was pared by 6 bases and J by 9 bases, with 12 bases between. This CDR3 reads CASSDEGASPLHF. CDR3 sequence (DNA): TGTGCCAGCAGCGATGAAGGAGCTTCACCCCTCCACTTT.

The gene calls are TRBV5-6 and TRBJ2-5; D gene unclear. The V end was cut by 6 bases, the J end by 2 bases, with 11 bases between. Looked up from germline, CDR1 is SGHDT and CDR2 is YYEEEE. The CDR3 sequence is 13 residues long. The CDR3 DNA reads TGTGCCAGCATCGGACGCGTTCAAGAGACCCAGTACTTC. This sequence encodes CASIGRVQETQYF.

The V call is TRBV6-6, the J call TRBJ2-7; unclear D gene. The CDR3 length is 12 residues. Trimming cost V 3 bases and J 5 bases, with 8 bases left between them. Per germline, CDR1 MNHNY and CDR2 SVGAGI (reference sequence). The DNA for the CDR3 is TGTGCCAGCAGTTATTTCGCTGACGAGCAGTACTTC. Translating it yields CASSYFADEQYF.

The DNA for the CDR3 is TGCGCCAGCAGCTTGGACGGCACCGGGGAGCTGTTTTTT. This translates into CASSLDGTGELFF. J is TRBJ2-2 and V is TRBV5-1; D gene uncertain. In germline, CDR1 is SGHRS, CDR2 YFSETQ. V lost 0 bases and J lost 4, with 4 bases in between. This CDR3 region has 13 residues.